These 2 T cell receptor beta chains came from one sample sequenced in a study of cytomegalovirus exposure and HLA in healthy donors. Using immunoSEQ multiplex PCR, the repertoire was profiled, and TCRdb retains in-frame clones only, with some absent. The sample carries 220,000 or so clones, 83% recorded once. Sequencing was carried out using PBMCs. These receptors were obtained from a young woman in good health and CMV-seronegative.

The chain recombines TRBV11-2 with TRBJ1-3, with unresolved D. The CDR3 covers 12 residues. Germline V gene sequence: CDR1 SGHAT, CDR2 FQNNGV. V gave up 3 bases and J gave up 4 bases, with 4 bases separating them. Here the CDR3 DNA reads TGTGCCAGCAGCTTCGAAGGAAACACCATATATTTT. This codes for CASSFEGNTIYF.

The chain has TRBV6-5 and TRBJ1-1; D is unresolved. Trimming shortened V by 5 bases and J by 3 bases, and 10 bases separated the two germline ends. Germline V gene sequence: CDR1 MNHEY, CDR2 SVGAGI. The CDR3 length is 13 residues. CDR3 bases: TGTGCCAGCAGTAGTTCCGGGCACACTGAAGCTTTCTTT. As protein: CASSSSGHTEAFF.